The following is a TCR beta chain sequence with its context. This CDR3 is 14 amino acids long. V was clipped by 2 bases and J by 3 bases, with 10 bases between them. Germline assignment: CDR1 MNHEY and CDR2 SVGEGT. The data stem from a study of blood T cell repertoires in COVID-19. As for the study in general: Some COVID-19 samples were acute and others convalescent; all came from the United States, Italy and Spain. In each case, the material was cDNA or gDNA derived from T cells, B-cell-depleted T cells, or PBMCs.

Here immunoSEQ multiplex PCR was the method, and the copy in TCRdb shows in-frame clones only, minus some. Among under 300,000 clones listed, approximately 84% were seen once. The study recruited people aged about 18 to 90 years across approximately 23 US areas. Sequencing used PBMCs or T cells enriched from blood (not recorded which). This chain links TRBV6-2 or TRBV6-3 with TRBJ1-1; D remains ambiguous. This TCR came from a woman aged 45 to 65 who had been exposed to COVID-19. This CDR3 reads CASSYVGTYTEAFF. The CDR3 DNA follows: TGTGCCAGCAGTTACGTCGGTACTTACACTGAAGCTTTCTTT.